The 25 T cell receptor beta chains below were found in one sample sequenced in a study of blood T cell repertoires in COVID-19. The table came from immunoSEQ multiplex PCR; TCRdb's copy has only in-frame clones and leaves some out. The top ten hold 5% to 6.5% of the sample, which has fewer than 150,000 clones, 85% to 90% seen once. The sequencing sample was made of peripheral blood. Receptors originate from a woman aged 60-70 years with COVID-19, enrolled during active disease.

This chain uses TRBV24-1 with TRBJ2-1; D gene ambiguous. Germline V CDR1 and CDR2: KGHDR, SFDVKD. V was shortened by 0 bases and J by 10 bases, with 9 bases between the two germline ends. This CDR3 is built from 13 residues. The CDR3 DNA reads TGTGCCACCAGTGATTTGGCCCTCGGGGAGCAGTTCTTC. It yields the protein CATSDLALGEQFF.

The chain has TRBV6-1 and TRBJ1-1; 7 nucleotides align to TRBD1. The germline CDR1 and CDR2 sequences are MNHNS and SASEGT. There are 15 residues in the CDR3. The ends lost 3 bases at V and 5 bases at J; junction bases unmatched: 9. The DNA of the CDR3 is TGTGCCAGCAGTGAGGCCTGGACAGGTGAAACTGAAGCTTTCTTT. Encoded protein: CASSEAWTGETEAFF.

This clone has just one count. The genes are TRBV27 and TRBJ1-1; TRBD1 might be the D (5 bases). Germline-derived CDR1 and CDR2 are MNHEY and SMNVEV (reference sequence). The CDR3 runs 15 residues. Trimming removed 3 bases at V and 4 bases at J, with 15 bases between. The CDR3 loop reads CASSLSREIPTEAFF. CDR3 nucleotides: TGTGCCAGCAGTTTGTCCAGGGAAATCCCCACTGAAGCTTTCTTT.

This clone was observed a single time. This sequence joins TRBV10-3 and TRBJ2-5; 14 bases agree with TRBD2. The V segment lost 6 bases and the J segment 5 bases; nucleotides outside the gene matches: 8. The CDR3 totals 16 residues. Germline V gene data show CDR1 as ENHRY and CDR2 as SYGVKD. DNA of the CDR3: TGTGCCATCAGGTCGACTAGCGGGGGGGCTGAGGAGACCCAGTACTTC. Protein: CAIRSTSGGAEETQYF.

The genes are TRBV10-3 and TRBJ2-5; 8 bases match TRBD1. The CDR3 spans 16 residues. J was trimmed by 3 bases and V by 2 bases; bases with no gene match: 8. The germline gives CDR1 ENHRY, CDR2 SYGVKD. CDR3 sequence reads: CAISETQGAQEETQYF. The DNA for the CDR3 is TGTGCCATCAGTGAGACCCAGGGGGCGCAGGAAGAGACCCAGTACTTC.

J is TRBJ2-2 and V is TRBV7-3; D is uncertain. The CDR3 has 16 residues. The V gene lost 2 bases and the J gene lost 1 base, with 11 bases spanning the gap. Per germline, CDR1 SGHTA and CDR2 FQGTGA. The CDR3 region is CASSLSPPGNTGELFF. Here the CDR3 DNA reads TGTGCCAGCAGCTTATCACCCCCCGGGAACACCGGGGAGCTGTTTTTT. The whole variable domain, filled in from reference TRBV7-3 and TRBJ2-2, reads GAGVSQTPSNKVTEKGKYVELRCDPISGHTALYWYRQSLGQGPEFLIYFQGTGAADDSGLPNDRFFAVRPEGSVSTLKIQRTERGDSAVYLCASSLSPPGNTGELFFGEGSRLTVL.

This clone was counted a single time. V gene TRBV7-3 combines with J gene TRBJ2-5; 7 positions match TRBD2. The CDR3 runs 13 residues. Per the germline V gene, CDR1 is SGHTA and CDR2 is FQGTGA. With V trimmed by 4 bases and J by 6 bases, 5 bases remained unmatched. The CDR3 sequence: CASSSGGSQTQYF. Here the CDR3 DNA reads TGTGCCAGCAGCTCCGGGGGGTCGCAGACCCAGTACTTC.

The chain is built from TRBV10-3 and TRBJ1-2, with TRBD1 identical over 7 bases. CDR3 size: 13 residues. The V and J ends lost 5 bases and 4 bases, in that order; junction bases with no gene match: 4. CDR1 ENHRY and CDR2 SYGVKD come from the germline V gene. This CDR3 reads CAISTGDGYGYTF. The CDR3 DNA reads TGTGCCATCAGTACAGGGGACGGCTATGGCTACACCTTC.

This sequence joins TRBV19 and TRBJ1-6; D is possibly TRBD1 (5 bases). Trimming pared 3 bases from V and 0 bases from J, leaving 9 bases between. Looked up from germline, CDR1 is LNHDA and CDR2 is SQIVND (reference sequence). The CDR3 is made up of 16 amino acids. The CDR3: CASSMQGVSYNSPLHF. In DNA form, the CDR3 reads TGTGCCAGTAGTATGCAAGGGGTCTCCTATAATTCACCCCTCCACTTT.

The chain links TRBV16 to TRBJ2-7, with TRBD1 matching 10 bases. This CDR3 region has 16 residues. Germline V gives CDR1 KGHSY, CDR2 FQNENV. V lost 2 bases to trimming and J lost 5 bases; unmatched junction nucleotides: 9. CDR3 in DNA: TGTGCCAGCAGCCAAATTTGGGACAGGGGACCCCACGAGCAGTACTTC. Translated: CASSQIWDRGPHEQYF.

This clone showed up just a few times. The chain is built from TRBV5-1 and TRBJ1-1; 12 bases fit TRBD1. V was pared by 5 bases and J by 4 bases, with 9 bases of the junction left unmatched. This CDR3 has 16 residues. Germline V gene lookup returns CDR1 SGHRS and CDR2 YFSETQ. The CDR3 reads CASRPGTGGEGTEAFF. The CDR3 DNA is TGCGCCAGCAGGCCCGGGACAGGGGGCGAGGGCACTGAAGCTTTCTTT.

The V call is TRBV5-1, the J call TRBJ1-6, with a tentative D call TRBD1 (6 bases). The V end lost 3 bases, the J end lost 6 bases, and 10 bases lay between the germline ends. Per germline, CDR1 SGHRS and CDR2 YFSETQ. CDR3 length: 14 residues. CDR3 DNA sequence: TGCGCCAGCAGCTCACAGGGTCCTAATTCACCCCTCCACTTT. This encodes CASSSQGPNSPLHF.

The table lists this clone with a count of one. The CDR3: CASSLSTSSDTQYF. The CDR3 DNA follows: TGTGCCAGCAGCTTAAGCACTAGCTCAGATACGCAGTATTTT. The chain recombines TRBV7-3 with TRBJ2-3, with a tentative D call TRBD2 (6 bases). CDR3 length: 14 residues. CDR1 is SGHTA, CDR2 FQGTGA, per germline. The V gene lost 1 base and the J gene lost 4 bases, with 9 bases spanning the gap.

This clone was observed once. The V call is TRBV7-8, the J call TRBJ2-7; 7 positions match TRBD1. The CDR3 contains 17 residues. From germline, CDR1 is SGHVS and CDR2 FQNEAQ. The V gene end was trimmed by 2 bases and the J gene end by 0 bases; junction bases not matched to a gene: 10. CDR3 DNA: TGTGCCAGCAGCTTACGGGGCCGGGACAGCTTCTCCTACGAGCAGTACTTC. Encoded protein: CASSLRGRDSFSYEQYF.

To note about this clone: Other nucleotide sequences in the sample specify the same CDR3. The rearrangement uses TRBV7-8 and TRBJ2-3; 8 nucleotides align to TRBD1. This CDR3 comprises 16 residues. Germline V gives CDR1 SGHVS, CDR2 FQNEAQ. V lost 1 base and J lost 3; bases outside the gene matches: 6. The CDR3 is CASSLVSGGATDTQYF. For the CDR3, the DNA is TGTGCCAGCAGCTTAGTGTCAGGGGGCGCTACAGATACGCAGTATTTT.

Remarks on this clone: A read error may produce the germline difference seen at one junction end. DNA of the CDR3: TGTGCCAGCAACTTACTAGCCCCCGGGGAGCTGTTTTTT. Its protein is CASNLLAPGELFF. This rearrangement joins TRBV11-2 to TRBJ2-2, with a possible D match to TRBD2 (6 bases). The germline V gene encodes CDR1 SGHAT and CDR2 FQNNGV. CDR3 length equals 13 residues.

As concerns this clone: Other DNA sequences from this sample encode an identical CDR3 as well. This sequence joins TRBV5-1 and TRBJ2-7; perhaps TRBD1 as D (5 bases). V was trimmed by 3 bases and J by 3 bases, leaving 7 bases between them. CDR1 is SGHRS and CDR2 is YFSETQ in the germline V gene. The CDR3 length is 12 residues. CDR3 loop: CASSSDSYEQYF. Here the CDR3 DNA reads TGCGCCAGCAGCTCCGACAGCTACGAGCAGTACTTC.

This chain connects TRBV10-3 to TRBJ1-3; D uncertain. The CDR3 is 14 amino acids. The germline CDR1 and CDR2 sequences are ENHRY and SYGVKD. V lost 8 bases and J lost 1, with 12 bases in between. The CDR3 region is CAIGGSYSGNTIYF. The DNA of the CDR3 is TGTGCCATCGGCGGCAGCTATTCTGGAAACACCATATATTTT.

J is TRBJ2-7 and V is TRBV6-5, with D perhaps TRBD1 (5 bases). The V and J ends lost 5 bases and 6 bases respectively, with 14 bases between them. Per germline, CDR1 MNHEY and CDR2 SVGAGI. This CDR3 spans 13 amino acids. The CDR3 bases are TGTGCCAGCAGTCCCCTGGTTAGGGGCGAGCAGTACTTC. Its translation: CASSPLVRGEQYF.

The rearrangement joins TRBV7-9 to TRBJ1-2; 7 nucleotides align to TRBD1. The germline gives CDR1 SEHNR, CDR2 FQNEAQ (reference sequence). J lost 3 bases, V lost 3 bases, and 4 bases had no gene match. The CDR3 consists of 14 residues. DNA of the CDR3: TGTGCCAGCAGCTTTGAGGGGGCGTACTATGGCTACACCTTC. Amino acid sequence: CASSFEGAYYGYTF. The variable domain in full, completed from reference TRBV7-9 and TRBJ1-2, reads DTGVSQNPRHKITKRGQNVTFRCDPISEHNRLYWYRQTLGQGPEFLTYFQNEAQLEKSRLLSDRFSAERPKGSFSTLEIQRTEQGDSAMYLCASSFEGAYYGYTFGSGTRLTVV.

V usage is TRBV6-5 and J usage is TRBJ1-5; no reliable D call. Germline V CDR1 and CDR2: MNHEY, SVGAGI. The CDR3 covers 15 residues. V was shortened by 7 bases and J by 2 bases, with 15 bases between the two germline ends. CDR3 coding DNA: TGTGCCAGCAAGTTCGGGTTGTTTGGCAATCAGCCCCAGCATTTT. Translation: CASKFGLFGNQPQHF.

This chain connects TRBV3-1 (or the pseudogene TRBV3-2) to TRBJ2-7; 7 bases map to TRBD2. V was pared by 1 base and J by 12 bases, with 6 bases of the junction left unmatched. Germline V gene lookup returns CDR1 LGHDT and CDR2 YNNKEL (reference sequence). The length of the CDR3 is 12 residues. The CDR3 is CASSQGGTTGYF. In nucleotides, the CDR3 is TGTGCCAGCAGCCAAGGGGGGACTACGGGGTACTTC.

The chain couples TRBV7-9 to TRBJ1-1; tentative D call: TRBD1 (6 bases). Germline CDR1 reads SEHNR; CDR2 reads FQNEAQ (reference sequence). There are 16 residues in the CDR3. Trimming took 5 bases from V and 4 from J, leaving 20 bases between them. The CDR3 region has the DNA TGTGCCAGCAGCCTAGGAGGGCAGGGGATGTTCACTGAAGCTTTCTTT. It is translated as CASSLGGQGMFTEAFF.

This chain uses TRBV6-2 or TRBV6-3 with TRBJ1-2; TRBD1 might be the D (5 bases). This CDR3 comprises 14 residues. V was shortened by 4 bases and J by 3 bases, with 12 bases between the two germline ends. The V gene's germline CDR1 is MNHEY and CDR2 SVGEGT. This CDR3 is CASSSQGLDYGYTF. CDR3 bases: TGTGCCAGCAGTTCTCAGGGACTCGACTATGGCTACACCTTC.

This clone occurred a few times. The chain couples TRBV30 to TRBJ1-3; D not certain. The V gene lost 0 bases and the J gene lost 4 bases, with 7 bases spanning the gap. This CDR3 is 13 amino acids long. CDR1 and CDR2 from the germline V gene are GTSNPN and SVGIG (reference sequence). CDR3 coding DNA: TGTGCCTGGAGTGTACTAGGAGGAAACACCATATATTTT. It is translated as CAWSVLGGNTIYF.